The 3 T cell receptor beta chains presented below share a single source sample, sequenced in a study of shared clonotypes between healthy human individuals. Data came from immunoSEQ multiplex PCR; TCRdb stores just in-frame clones and leaves some out. The repertoire has about 2 million clones, 95% of them found once; the top ten carry 0.13%. The sample was naive CD4+ T cells sorted from blood. This sample's subset: CD45RA+ positively selected. The receptors originated from a man between 18 and 29 years old in good health.

This clone has only one observation. This may come from a read error, since a much larger clone is one base off. As the CDR3 is not closed by the conserved phenylalanine or tryptophan, this likely results from a read error. The V gene is TRBV4-1, the J gene TRBJ2-7, with 10 bases that match TRBD2. CDR1 and CDR2 (germline): MGHRA, YSYEKL. The junction had 7 bases not matched to a gene; V was cut back by 0 bases and J by 5 bases. The CDR3 has 16 amino acids. Here the CDR3 DNA reads TGCGCCAGCAGCCAAGAAGGGCTAGCGGGAGAGAACGAGCAGTACCTC. Translation gives CASSQEGLAGENEQYL.

V gene TRBV11-3 combines with J gene TRBJ2-7; tentatively, D is TRBD1 (5 bases). CDR3 size: 13 residues. Germline V gene data show CDR1 as SGHNT and CDR2 as YENEEA. V was trimmed by 5 bases and J by 6 bases, leaving 14 bases between them. CDR3 sequence reads: CASSRSGFGEQYF. CDR3 nucleotide sequence: TGTGCCAGCAGCCGCTCAGGGTTCGGCGAGCAGTACTTC.

The chain combines TRBV7-2 with TRBJ2-6, with D possibly being TRBD2 (6 bases). Per the germline V gene, CDR1 is SGHTA and CDR2 is FQGNSA. The V and J ends lost 3 bases and 2 bases respectively, with 17 bases between them. The CDR3 covers 18 residues. The CDR3, as DNA: TGTGCCAGCAGCTTCTGGGCGGCGGGGATCGCTGGGGCCAACGTCCTGACTTTC. Translating gives CASSFWAAGIAGANVLTF.